The 32 T cell receptor beta chains given below trace back to one sample, sequenced in a study of blood T cell repertoires in COVID-19. Profiled with immunoSEQ multiplex PCR; TCRdb holds only in-frame clones, not every one. The sample lists roughly 310,000 clones, about 92% occurring once. The sequenced material came from PBMCs or T cells enriched from blood (not recorded which). The receptors originated from a man aged 55 to 69 who had recovered from COVID-19.

The V and J genes are TRBV19 and TRBJ1-5, with 9 bases that match TRBD1. This CDR3 is 17 amino acids long. Germline V gives CDR1 LNHDA, CDR2 SQIVND (reference sequence). Unmatched junction bases numbered 13, after V lost 5 bases and J lost 5 bases. The CDR3 loop reads CASSRGQGPMLDQPQHF. The DNA of the CDR3 is TGTGCCAGTAGTCGGGGACAGGGCCCTATGTTGGATCAGCCCCAGCATTTT.

This clone has only one observation. J is TRBJ2-1 and V is TRBV11-3; 9 bases are a match to TRBD2. Germline CDR1 and CDR2: SGHNT and YENEEA. The CDR3 runs 15 residues. Trimming cost V 1 base and J 5 bases; bases outside gene matches: 3. The CDR3 here is CASSLGLAEDNEQFF. DNA of the CDR3: TGTGCCAGCAGCTTAGGACTAGCGGAAGACAATGAGCAGTTCTTC.

On this clone: Mismatch with germline at one junction end may stem from a read error. This chain joins TRBV7-2 and TRBJ2-1; 8 bases match TRBD1. The length of the CDR3 is 11 residues. CDR1 is SGHTA and CDR2 is FQGNSA in the germline V gene. CDR3 sequence reads: CASSLGTGALF. The CDR3 coding sequence is TGTGCCAGCAGTTTGGGGACAGGTGCCCTCTTC.

V is TRBV28 and J is TRBJ1-2, with D perhaps matching TRBD1 (6 bases). Trimming stripped 5 bases from V and 4 bases from J, with 20 bases between. CDR1 MDHEN and CDR2 SYDVKM come from the germline V gene. This CDR3 is built from 16 residues. The CDR3, as DNA: TGTGCCAGCAGTACCCCGTACAGGGCCCTGGGCTATGGCTACACCTTC. This codes for CASSTPYRALGYGYTF.

This rearrangement joins TRBV20-1 to TRBJ2-7; 7 bases agree with TRBD1. The CDR3 runs to 11 residues. J was trimmed by 4 bases and V by 4 bases; bases with no gene match: 1. Per germline, CDR1 DFQATT and CDR2 SNEGSKA (reference sequence). The CDR3 region has the DNA TGCAGTGCTAACAGGGGTTACGAGCAGTACTTC. It encodes CSANRGYEQYF.

This clone was seen only a few times. V is TRBV12-5 and J is TRBJ1-3; 11 positions agree with TRBD1. Germline CDR1 and CDR2: LGHNT and FRNRAP. The CDR3 spans 16 residues. J gave up 8 bases and V 1 base, and 7 bases lay outside the gene matches. The CDR3 DNA reads as TGTGCTAGTGGTTTGGGACACCGGGACAGGGGGGACACCATATATTTT. Residues: CASGLGHRDRGDTIYF.

This chain connects TRBV25-1 to TRBJ2-1; 11 bases agree with TRBD2. Germline lookup yields CDR1 MGHDK and CDR2 SYGVNS. CDR3 size: 13 residues. V was pared by 5 bases and J by 9 bases, with 3 bases of the junction left unmatched. The CDR3 protein is CASSRLAGGEQFF. The CDR3 nucleotides read TGTGCCAGCAGTAGGCTAGCGGGGGGTGAGCAGTTCTTC.

In this sample, this clone turned up once. This sequence joins TRBV3-1 (or the pseudogene TRBV3-2) and TRBJ2-1; TRBD1 matches 8 bases. The CDR3 sequence is 18 residues long. V shed 1 base, J shed 6 bases, and the junction held 14 bases outside the gene matches. Germline loops: CDR1 LGHDT, CDR2 YNNKEL (reference sequence). The CDR3 is CASSQVHKTGAAFNEQFF. CDR3 nucleotides: TGTGCCAGCAGCCAAGTCCATAAGACAGGGGCGGCCTTCAATGAGCAGTTCTTC.

The V call is TRBV15, the J call TRBJ2-1; 7 nucleotides agree with TRBD2. Trimming cost V 5 bases and J 3 bases; bases outside gene matches: 4. This CDR3 region has 14 residues. Looked up from germline, CDR1 is LNHNV and CDR2 is YYDKDF (reference sequence). CDR3 sequence: CATSLGLDYNEQFF. The CDR3 nucleotides read TGTGCCACCAGCCTAGGACTAGACTACAATGAGCAGTTCTTC.

The chain is built from TRBV7-9 and TRBJ2-6, with D possibly TRBD1 on 6 matching bases. This CDR3 is built from 16 residues. Germline lookup yields CDR1 SEHNR and CDR2 FQNEAQ (reference sequence). Trimming cost V 4 bases and J 4 bases, with 14 bases left between them. The DNA for the CDR3 is TGTGCCAGCAGCTCCTCGACAGGTACAGGGGCCAACGTCCTGACTTTC. Translated, it gives CASSSSTGTGANVLTF.

The chain has TRBV9 and TRBJ1-2; D remains unclear. V lost 5 bases to trimming and J lost 3 bases, with 14 bases between them. The CDR3 covers 14 residues. Germline lookup yields CDR1 SGDLS and CDR2 YYNGEE. The DNA of the CDR3 is TGTGCCAGCAGTCCCTCTTTGGAGTACTATGGCTACACCTTC. It is translated as CASSPSLEYYGYTF.

The chain joins TRBV24-1 to TRBJ1-1, with 7 bases fitting TRBD1. J was trimmed by 11 bases and V by 2 bases; bases with no gene match: 13. Germline values: CDR1 KGHDR, CDR2 SFDVKD. The CDR3 runs to 15 residues. The CDR3 DNA follows: TGTGCCACCAGTGATTCGCAAGGGGGCGCGGTTGGGGCTTTCTTT. Protein product: CATSDSQGGAVGAFF.

This sequence joins TRBV18 and TRBJ1-4; D unresolved. The germline CDR1 and CDR2 sequences are KGHSH and LQKENI. The CDR3 extends over 15 amino acids. Trimming took off 3 bases at V and 6 bases at J, with 14 bases between the two ends. In DNA, the CDR3 is TGTGCCAGCTCACCGCGTCGTGGTTCGGATGAAAAACTGTTTTTT. Translation gives CASSPRRGSDEKLFF.

V and J are TRBV6-2 or TRBV6-3 and TRBJ2-3, with 8 bases fitting TRBD1. Germline CDR1 and CDR2: MNHEY and SVGEGT. This CDR3 spans 16 amino acids. The V segment lost 1 base and the J segment 4 bases; nucleotides outside the gene matches: 7. CDR3: CASSYLGRGRSDTQYF. The CDR3 DNA reads TGTGCCAGCAGTTACTTGGGCAGGGGGCGTTCAGATACGCAGTATTTT.

V and J are TRBV4-1 and TRBJ1-4; D unresolved. Between the trimmed V and J ends, which lost 1 base and 8 bases, there was a span of 8 bases. The CDR3 sequence is 13 residues long. Germline V gene lookup returns CDR1 MGHRA and CDR2 YSYEKL. The CDR3 DNA reads TGCGCCAGCAGCCAAGGACTACGGGAAAAACTGTTTTTT. As protein: CASSQGLREKLFF.

The chain uses TRBV19 and TRBJ2-2, with 8 bases lining up with TRBD1. The CDR3 covers 14 residues. The V gene's germline CDR1 is LNHDA and CDR2 SQIVND (reference sequence). With 11 bases clipped from V and 4 bases from J, the junction kept 9 bases outside the gene matches. The CDR3 sequence: CAVMGTGGTGELFF. CDR3 nucleotides: TGTGCCGTTATGGGAACAGGGGGCACCGGGGAGCTGTTTTTT.

As concerns this clone: It is unclear where the CDR3 begins or ends on the DNA, so no DNA is shown, and the CDR3 is as TCRdb lists it. The chain recombines TRBV27 with TRBJ1-5. Per the germline V gene, CDR1 is MNHEY and CDR2 is SMNVEV (reference sequence). 18 amino acids form the CDR3, both terminal residues included. The CDR3 is CASSSSGGRGGMVQPQHF.

The V gene is TRBV7-2, the J gene TRBJ2-5; 11 positions agree with TRBD2. This CDR3 region has 16 residues. The V gene's germline CDR1 is SGHTA and CDR2 FQGNSA. The V segment lost 6 bases and the J segment 0 bases; nucleotides outside the gene matches: 6. The chain's CDR3 is CASRRLAGGYQETQYF. As DNA, the CDR3 is TGTGCCAGCAGGCGTCTAGCGGGGGGATACCAAGAGACCCAGTACTTC.

The rearrangement uses TRBV7-6 and TRBJ1-6; 8 positions match TRBD1. Germline CDR1 SGHVS, CDR2 FNYEAQ. Unmatched junction bases numbered 12, after V lost 0 bases and J lost 11 bases. The CDR3 sequence is 17 residues long. DNA for the CDR3: TGTGCCAGCAGCTTAGCGCCCGTCCAGGGGGCGATAACACCCCTCCACTTT. Translated: CASSLAPVQGAITPLHF.

CDR3 sequence reads: CASRGDIQSNQPQHF. In DNA, the CDR3 is TGTGCCAGCAGGGGGGACATCCAGAGCAATCAGCCCCAGCATTTT. This sequence joins TRBV6-5 and TRBJ1-5, with TRBD1 as a possible D gene (6 bases). Per the germline V gene, CDR1 is MNHEY and CDR2 is SVGAGI. Trimming took 6 bases from V and 1 from J, leaving 13 bases between them. This CDR3 is built from 15 residues.

The chain joins TRBV14 to TRBJ2-5, with 9 positions matching TRBD2. The CDR3 extends over 15 amino acids. Germline lookup yields CDR1 SGHDN and CDR2 FVKESK. V dropped 4 bases and J dropped 3; count of bases not matched to a gene: 6. CDR3: CASSLQRLAEETQYF. Here the CDR3 DNA reads TGTGCCAGCAGCCTTCAAAGACTAGCGGAAGAGACCCAGTACTTC.

The V and J genes are TRBV18 and TRBJ2-1; TRBD2 matches at 10 bases. The V gene's germline CDR1 is KGHSH and CDR2 LQKENI. The V segment lost 3 bases and the J segment 9 bases; nucleotides outside the gene matches: 11. The CDR3 is made up of 16 amino acids. CDR3 bases: TGTGCCAGCTCACCCCCGGCTAGCGGGAGTTTTAGTGAGCAGTTCTTC. This sequence encodes CASSPPASGSFSEQFF.

The chain recombines TRBV20-1 with TRBJ2-2, with D unresolved. Germline-derived CDR1 and CDR2 are DFQATT and SNEGSKA (reference sequence). CDR3 length: 12 amino acids. Trimming stripped 3 bases from V and 6 bases from J, with 8 bases between. CDR3 DNA: TGCAGTGCTAGTAAAGCCGCCGGGGAGCTGTTTTTT. Translating it yields CSASKAAGELFF.

This rearrangement joins TRBV6-5 to TRBJ2-2; 8 nucleotides line up with TRBD1. Germline V gene lookup returns CDR1 MNHEY and CDR2 SVGAGI. The V segment lost 7 bases and the J segment 3 bases; nucleotides outside the gene matches: 4. This CDR3 region has 14 residues. This CDR3 reads CASMTGAYTGELFF. DNA for the CDR3: TGTGCCAGCATGACAGGGGCGTACACCGGGGAGCTGTTTTTT.

The J gene is TRBJ2-1, the V gene TRBV21-1; the table assigns TRBD1, which was not confirmed against the DNA. TRBV21-1 is shown as a pseudogene. The length of the CDR3 is 17 residues. CDR3 in DNA: TGTGCCAGCAGCAAAGCAGCGGAGACAGGGGTGATCGATGAGCAGTTCTTC. Protein: CASSKAAETGVIDEQFF.

J is TRBJ2-7 and V is TRBV11-3; TRBD1 might be the D (6 bases). The CDR3 has 14 residues. CDR1 is SGHNT and CDR2 is YENEEA in the germline V gene. Trimming removed 1 base at V and 4 bases at J, with 11 bases between. CDR3 sequence (DNA): TGTGCCAGCAGCTTAGCTCAGGGGACGTACGAGCAGTACTTC. It translates to CASSLAQGTYEQYF.

The CDR3: CASSFEANTEAFF. CDR3 DNA sequence: TGTGCCAGCAGCTTTGAAGCGAACACTGAAGCTTTCTTT. V is TRBV7-9 and J is TRBJ1-1, with unresolved D. This CDR3 comprises 13 residues. Trimming stripped 3 bases from V and 1 base from J, with 6 bases between. Germline assignment: CDR1 SEHNR and CDR2 FQNEAQ (reference sequence).

This clone was seen just once. The chain joins TRBV20-1 to TRBJ1-3; perhaps TRBD1 as D (5 bases). V lost 3 bases and J lost 1, with 10 bases in between. This CDR3 has 14 amino acids. Germline V gene lookup returns CDR1 DFQATT and CDR2 SNEGSKA (reference sequence). CDR3 sequence (DNA): TGCAGTGCTAGTAGGGGTCGTTCTGGAAACACCATATATTTT. This sequence encodes CSASRGRSGNTIYF.

The genes are TRBV5-1 and TRBJ2-7, with TRBD1 as a possible D gene (6 bases). The V end lost 4 bases, the J end lost 6 bases, and 14 bases lay between the germline ends. The CDR3 runs to 13 residues. CDR1 and CDR2 from the germline V gene are SGHRS and YFSETQ. The CDR3 reads CASSGDNAPEQYF. CDR3 in DNA: TGCGCCAGCAGCGGGGACAACGCACCCGAGCAGTACTTC. The complete variable domain, with remaining parts taken from reference TRBV5-1 and TRBJ2-7, reads KAGVTQTPRYLIKTRGQQVTLSCSPISGHRSVSWYQQTPGQGLQFLFEYFSETQRNKGNFPGRFSGRQFSNSRSEMNVSTLELGDSALYLCASSGDNAPEQYFGPGTRLTVT.

The rearrangement links TRBV6-5 to TRBJ2-2; maybe TRBD1 (6 bases). The CDR3 loop spans 14 amino acids. Germline loops: CDR1 MNHEY, CDR2 SVGAGI. The V and J ends lost 7 bases and 6 bases respectively, with 15 bases between them. The CDR3 here is CASTMTGPSGELFF. CDR3 DNA: TGTGCCAGCACCATGACAGGTCCTTCCGGGGAGCTGTTTTTT.

This chain uses TRBV27 with TRBJ1-5, with TRBD1 matching over 7 bases. The CDR3 totals 14 residues. V dropped 6 bases and J dropped 3; count of bases not matched to a gene: 5. Germline CDR1 is MNHEY and CDR2 is SMNVEV (reference sequence). This CDR3 is CASRPRGDNQPQHF. CDR3 DNA: TGTGCCAGCAGGCCCAGGGGGGACAATCAGCCCCAGCATTTT.

This clone has just one count. This rearrangement joins TRBV7-6 to TRBJ2-2, with D unresolved. V lost 0 bases and J lost 4, with 6 bases in between. CDR3 size: 14 residues. CDR1 is SGHVS and CDR2 is FNYEAQ in the germline V gene. The CDR3 loop reads CASSLASLTGELFF. The DNA of the CDR3 is TGTGCCAGCAGCTTAGCTTCTCTCACCGGGGAGCTGTTTTTT.